This T cell receptor (beta chain) was identified during a study of molecular identifiers for immune sequencing clone quantification (dated by TCRdb to the late 2010s). With regard to the full study: In a replicate experiment, RNA from about 20,000 or 100,000 naive CD8 T cells was split into five aliquots, four of which were sequenced. The study was a methods study using CD8 T cells to benchmark molecular-identifier clustering-based TCR repertoire sequencing (MIDCIRS) and TCR RNA copy counting. General findings and caveats noted by the study authors: Naive libraries contained spiked-in Jurkat TCR RNA (approximately nine copies' worth), which is not part of the donor repertoire. Highly expanded clone sizes could be underestimated because identical TCR molecules may share a barcode. Modeling estimated about three recovered TCR RNA copies per cell, compared with about 9.3 by digital PCR, which implies approximately 30% capture efficiency. In CMV-specific effector cells, clones with more than 20 RNA copies contained over 98% of molecules, whereas in naive cells such clones contained under 1% of molecules. When barcode sub-clustering was left out, chimeric consensus sequences inflated TCR diversity, with chimeras reaching as high as 47%. Spiked-in Jurkat TCR RNA equal to a single cell's worth was reported to be detectable even within 1,100,000 naive CD8 T cells.

Naive CD8 T cell libraries were made from approximately 20,000 to 1,000,000 sorted cells using 10%, 30% or 50% of purified RNA. On a BD FACSAria II, naive CD8 T cells were FACS-sorted as CD8+CD4-CCR7+CD45RA+ and collected into RLT Plus buffer. Roughly ten TCR copies' worth of Jurkat RNA were spiked into about 19,000-1,100,000 naive CD8 T cell samples to test detection sensitivity. Enrichment of CD8 T cells was performed with RosetteSep CD8+ T Cell Enrichment Cocktail and Ficoll-Paque, after which ACK red cell lysis was carried out. The method behind the library was PCR. The data were produced on an Illumina HiSeq 4000. Preparation of bulk TCR libraries followed a previously described approach, with the TCR primers listed in Table S5. The Qiagen AllPrep DNA/RNA kit was used to purify total RNA. Before analysis, reads from multiple sequencing runs of the same library were pooled. In the source study's methods: Only reads with exact TCR constant sequence were kept, trimmed to 150 nt, and grouped by their 12-nt molecular barcodes. Reads inside each barcode group were sub-clustered using a 15% Levenshtein threshold, and a quality-weighted consensus sequence was constructed for each RNA molecule. Non-functional sequences were removed, as were lower-count sequences one edit away from another. Based on fitting two negative binomial distributions, any barcode sub-cluster with under 20% of the maximum read count was discarded. TCRdb reanalyzed the raw reads on its own, using fastp at Q25 for trimming and MiXCR for clone calling, and kept in-frame beta chains. Here each entry gathers all rows of one CDR3 protein and keeps the most common genes and DNA. The V and J calls were not made by the authors but by TCRdb's processing. This sample has approximately 550,000 distinct CDR3 sequences in its table, and about a fifth of those were observed once. The top ten clonotypes cover under 0.85% of the sample.

This clonotype appeared many times. Its antigen is unknown. No qualities accompany the bases; no much larger clone lies one base away. V loses 2 bases of germline sequence and J loses 10 bases, and the interval between the two ends is 12 bases. The CDR3, cysteine through phenylalanine, is 12 amino acids long. Only the CDR3 DNA stays, 36 bases, in frame from base 1. From the germline V gene (reference sequence), CDR1 is GTSNPN and CDR2 is SVGIG. The sample taken for sequencing was naive CD8+ T cells from blood, with Jurkat cell RNA spiked in. In the paper's terms, the cell subset or site label means: FACS-sorted CD8+CD4-CCR7+CD45RA+ naive T cells. Recombination linked TRBV30 to TRBJ2-1; TRBD1 is a weak D gene call, 5 bases matching. This receptor was identified in a human donor in good health. Some libraries in this study had Jurkat cell RNA spiked in. The sequence in DNA is TGTGCCTGGAGTCCGGCCAGGGAAGAGCAGTTCTTC. Translated, this is CAWSPAREEQFF.